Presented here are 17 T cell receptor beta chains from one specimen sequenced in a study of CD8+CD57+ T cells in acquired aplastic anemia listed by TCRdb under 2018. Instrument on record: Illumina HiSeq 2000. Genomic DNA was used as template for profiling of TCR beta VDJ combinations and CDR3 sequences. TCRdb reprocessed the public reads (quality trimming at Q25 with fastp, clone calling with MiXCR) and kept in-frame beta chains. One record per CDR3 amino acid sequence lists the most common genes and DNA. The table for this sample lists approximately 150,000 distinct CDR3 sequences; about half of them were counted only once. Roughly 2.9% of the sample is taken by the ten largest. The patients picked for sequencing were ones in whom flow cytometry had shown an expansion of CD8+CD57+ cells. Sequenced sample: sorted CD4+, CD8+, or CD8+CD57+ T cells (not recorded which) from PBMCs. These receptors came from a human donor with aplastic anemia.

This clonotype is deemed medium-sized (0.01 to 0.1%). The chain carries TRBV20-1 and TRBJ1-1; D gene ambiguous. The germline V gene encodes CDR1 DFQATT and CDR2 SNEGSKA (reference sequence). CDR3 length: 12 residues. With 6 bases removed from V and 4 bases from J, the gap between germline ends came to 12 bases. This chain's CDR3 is CSASTWGTEAFF. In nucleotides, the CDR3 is TGCAGTGCCTCAACCTGGGGCACTGAAGCTTTCTTT.

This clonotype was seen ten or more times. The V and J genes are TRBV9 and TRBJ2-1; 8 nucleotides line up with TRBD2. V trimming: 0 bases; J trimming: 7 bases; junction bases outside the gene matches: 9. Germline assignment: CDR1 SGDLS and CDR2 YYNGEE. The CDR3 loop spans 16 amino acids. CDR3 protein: CASSVALGGGQNEQFF. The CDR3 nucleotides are TGTGCCAGCAGCGTAGCTCTGGGCGGGGGGCAGAATGAGCAGTTCTTC.

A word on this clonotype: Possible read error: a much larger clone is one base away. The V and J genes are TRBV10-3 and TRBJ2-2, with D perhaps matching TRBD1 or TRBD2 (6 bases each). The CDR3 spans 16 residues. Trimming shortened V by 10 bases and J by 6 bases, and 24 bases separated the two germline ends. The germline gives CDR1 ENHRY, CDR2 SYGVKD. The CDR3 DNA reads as TGTGCCAGCAGCGTAGGGGGTGGCGGGGCCTCCGGGGAGCTGTTTTTT. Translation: CASSVGGGGASGELFF.

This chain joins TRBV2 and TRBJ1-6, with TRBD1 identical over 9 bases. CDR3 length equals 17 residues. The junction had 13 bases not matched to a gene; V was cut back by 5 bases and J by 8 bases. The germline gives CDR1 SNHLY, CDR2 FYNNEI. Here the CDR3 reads CASSLRGQGKLYSPLHF. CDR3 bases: TGTGCCAGCAGTCTCCGGGGACAGGGCAAATTATATTCACCCCTCCACTTT.

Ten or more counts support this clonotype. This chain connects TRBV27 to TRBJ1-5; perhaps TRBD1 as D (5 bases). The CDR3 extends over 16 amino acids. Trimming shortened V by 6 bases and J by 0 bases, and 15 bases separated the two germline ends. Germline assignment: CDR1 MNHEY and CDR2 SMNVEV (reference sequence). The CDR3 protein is CASRVAGGYSNQPQHF. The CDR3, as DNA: TGTGCCAGCAGGGTGGCGGGGGGATATAGCAATCAGCCCCAGCATTTT.

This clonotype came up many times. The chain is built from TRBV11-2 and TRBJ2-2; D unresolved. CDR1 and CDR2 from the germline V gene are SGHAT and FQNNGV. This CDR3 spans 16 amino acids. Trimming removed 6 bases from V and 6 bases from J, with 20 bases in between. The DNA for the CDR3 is TGTGCCAGCAGGATAGCCAGGCAAAAGGGTTCCGGGGAGCTGTTTTTT. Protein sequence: CASRIARQKGSGELFF.

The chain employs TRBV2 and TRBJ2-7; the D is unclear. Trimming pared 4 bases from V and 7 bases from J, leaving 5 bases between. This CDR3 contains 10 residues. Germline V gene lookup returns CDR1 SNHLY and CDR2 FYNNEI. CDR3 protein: CASSAREQYF. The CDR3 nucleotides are TGTGCCAGCAGTGCTCGGGAGCAGTACTTC.

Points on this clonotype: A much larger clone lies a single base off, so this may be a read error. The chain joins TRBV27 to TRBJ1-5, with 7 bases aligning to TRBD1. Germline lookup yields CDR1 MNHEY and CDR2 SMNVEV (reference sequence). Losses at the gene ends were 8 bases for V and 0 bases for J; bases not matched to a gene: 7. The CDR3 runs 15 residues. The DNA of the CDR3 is TGTGCCAGCGGTACGGGACAGATTAGCAATCAGCCCCAGCATTTT. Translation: CASGTGQISNQPQHF.

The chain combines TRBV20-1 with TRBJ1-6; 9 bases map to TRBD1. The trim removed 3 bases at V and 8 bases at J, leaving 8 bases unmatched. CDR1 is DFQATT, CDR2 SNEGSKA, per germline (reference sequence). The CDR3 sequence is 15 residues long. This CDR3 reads CSASFPGQGYSPLHF. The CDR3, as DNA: TGCAGTGCTAGCTTTCCGGGACAGGGTTATTCACCCCTCCACTTT.

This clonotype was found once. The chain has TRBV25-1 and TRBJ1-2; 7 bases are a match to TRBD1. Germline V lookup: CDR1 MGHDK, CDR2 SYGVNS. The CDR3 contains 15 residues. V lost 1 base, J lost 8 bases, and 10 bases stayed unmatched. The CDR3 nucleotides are TGTGCCAGCAGTGAATCCGCGACAGGGTTGGGCGGCTACACCTTC. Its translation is CASSESATGLGGYTF.

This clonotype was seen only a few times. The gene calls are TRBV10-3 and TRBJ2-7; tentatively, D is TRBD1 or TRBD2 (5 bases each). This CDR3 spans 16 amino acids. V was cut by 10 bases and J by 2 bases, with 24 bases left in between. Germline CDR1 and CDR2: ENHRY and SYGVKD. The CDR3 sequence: CATVSREGTGPYEQYF. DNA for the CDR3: TGTGCCACCGTATCCCGTGAAGGGACGGGGCCCTACGAGCAGTACTTC.

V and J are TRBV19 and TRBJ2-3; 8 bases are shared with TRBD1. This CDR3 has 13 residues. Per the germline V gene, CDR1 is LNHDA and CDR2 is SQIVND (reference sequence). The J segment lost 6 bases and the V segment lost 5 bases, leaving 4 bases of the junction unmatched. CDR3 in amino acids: CASSPQGADTQYF. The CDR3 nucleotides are TGTGCCAGTAGTCCCCAGGGGGCGGATACGCAGTATTTT.

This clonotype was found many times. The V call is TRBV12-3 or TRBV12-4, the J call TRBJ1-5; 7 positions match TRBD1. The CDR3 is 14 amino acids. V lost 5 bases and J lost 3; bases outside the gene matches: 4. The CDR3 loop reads CASSRDSYNQPQHF. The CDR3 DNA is TGTGCCAGCAGTCGGGACAGTTACAATCAGCCCCAGCATTTT.

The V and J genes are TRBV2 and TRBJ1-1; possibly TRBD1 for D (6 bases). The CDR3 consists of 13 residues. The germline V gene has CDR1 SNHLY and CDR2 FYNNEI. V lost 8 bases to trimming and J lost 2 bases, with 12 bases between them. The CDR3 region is CASGFGTNTEAFF. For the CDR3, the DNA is TGTGCCAGCGGGTTCGGGACAAACACTGAAGCTTTCTTT.

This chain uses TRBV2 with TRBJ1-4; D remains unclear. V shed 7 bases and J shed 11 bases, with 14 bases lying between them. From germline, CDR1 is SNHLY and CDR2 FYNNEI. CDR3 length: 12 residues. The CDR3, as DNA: TGTGCCAGCATCGCGGCTAGTGAGAAACTGTTTTTT. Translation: CASIAASEKLFF.

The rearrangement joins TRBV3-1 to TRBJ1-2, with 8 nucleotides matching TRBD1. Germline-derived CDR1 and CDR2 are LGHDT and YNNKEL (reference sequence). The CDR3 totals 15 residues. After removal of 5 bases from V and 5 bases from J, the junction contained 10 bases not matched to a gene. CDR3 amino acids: CASSKTGGSRYGYTF. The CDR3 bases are TGTGCCAGCAGCAAAACAGGGGGATCTAGGTATGGCTACACCTTC. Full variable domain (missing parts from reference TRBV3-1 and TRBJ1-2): DTAVSQTPKYLVTQMGNDKSIKCEQNLGHDTMYWYKQDSKKFLKIMFSYNNKELIINETVPNRFSPKSPDKAHLNLHINSLELGDSAVYFCASSKTGGSRYGYTFGSGTRLTVV.

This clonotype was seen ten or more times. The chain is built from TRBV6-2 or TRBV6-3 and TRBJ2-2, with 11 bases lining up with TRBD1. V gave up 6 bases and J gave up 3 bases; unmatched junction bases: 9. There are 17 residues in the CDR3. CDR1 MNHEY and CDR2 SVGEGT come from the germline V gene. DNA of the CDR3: TGTGCCAGCAGGCCAGCAGCGGGACAGGGGGACACCGGGGAGCTGTTTTTT. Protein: CASRPAAGQGDTGELFF.